This TCR beta chain was captured in a study of T-cell memory formation after mild COVID-19. Whole-study results and caveats: Several responding clones turned up in pre-infection memory, indicating that cross-reactive memory may have taken part. Clones contracting day 15 to 85 were balanced CD4/CD8; later expanders leaned CD4+.

As concerns this clonotype: Its specificity is unknown.

TCRdb reprocessed the 5' RACE reads with MiXCR, giving one entry per CDR3 protein. The table lists around 130,000 distinct CDR3 sequences, about 15% of them singletons, with roughly 13% in the top ten. The CDR3 is made up of 15 amino acids. The ends were cut back, 1 base at V and 0 bases at J, with 9 bases in the middle. Germline V gene data show CDR1 as LGHNA and CDR2 as YNFKEQ. This receptor was obtained from an adult woman who had mild COVID-19 (a few samples of this study predate the infection). Cell type and time point are not known. The sample comprised PBMCs or a T cell subset sorted from them (not recorded which). This chain joins TRBV4-2 and TRBJ1-2, with D unresolved. CDR3 sequence reads: CASSQGSDTNYGYTF. The DNA of the CDR3 is TGTGCCAGCAGCCAAGGTTCTGACACTAACTATGGCTACACCTTC.